Presented here are 21 T cell receptor beta chains from one specimen sequenced in a study of T cell responses to AZD1222 COVID-19 vaccine. TCRdb's copy holds only in-frame clones and misses some; the assay was immunoSEQ multiplex PCR. The sample lists tens of thousands of clones, 60% to 85% seen once, with approximately 3.9% in the top ten. The sequenced sample was peripheral blood, obtained on day 0 of AZD1222 vaccination. These receptors came from an adult in good health.

CDR3 amino acids: CASRGAIQETQYF. CDR3 nucleotide sequence: TGTGCCAGCAGAGGAGCAATACAAGAGACCCAGTACTTC. This sequence joins TRBV2 and TRBJ2-5; D unclear. The CDR3 runs to 13 residues. V shed 6 bases and J shed 2 bases, with 10 bases lying between them. Germline V gene data show CDR1 as SNHLY and CDR2 as FYNNEI.

The chain recombines TRBV15 with TRBJ2-4, with D possibly being TRBD1 or TRBD2 (5 bases each). V lost 1 base, J lost 5 bases, and 15 bases lay in between. Germline loops: CDR1 LNHNV, CDR2 YYDKDF (reference sequence). This CDR3 is 16 amino acids long. CDR3: CATSRVFGTPENIQYF. CDR3 sequence (DNA): TGTGCCACCAGCAGAGTATTTGGGACGCCTGAAAACATTCAGTACTTC.

The V and J genes are TRBV24-1 and TRBJ1-6; D ambiguous. Trimming took off 6 bases at V and 0 bases at J, with 14 bases between the two ends. The germline CDR1 and CDR2 sequences are KGHDR and SFDVKD. This CDR3 is built from 17 residues. In DNA, the CDR3 is TGTGCCACCAGTCTGGGCCTTCGTAGCTCCTATAATTCACCCCTCCACTTT. Its protein is CATSLGLRSSYNSPLHF.

The V and J genes are TRBV2 and TRBJ2-1; either TRBD1 or TRBD2 may fit D (5 bases each). The CDR3 extends over 16 amino acids. V shed 3 bases and J shed 4 bases, with 16 bases lying between them. Germline assignment: CDR1 SNHLY and CDR2 FYNNEI. The CDR3 loop reads CASSEHRDPLYNEQFF. DNA for the CDR3: TGTGCCAGCAGTGAGCACCGGGACCCCCTGTACAATGAGCAGTTCTTC.

J is TRBJ2-5 and V is TRBV9; 13 bases map to TRBD2. In germline, CDR1 is SGDLS, CDR2 YYNGEE. Trimming removed 4 bases from V and 7 bases from J; junction bases left unmatched: 7. CDR3 length equals 15 residues. CDR3 in DNA: TGTGCCAGCAGCATCACTAGCGGGGGGGAAGGGACCCAGTACTTC. It translates to CASSITSGGEGTQYF.

The gene calls are TRBV10-3 and TRBJ2-3, with D uncertain. CDR3 length: 12 residues. Trimming pared 5 bases from V and 2 bases from J, leaving 5 bases between. Germline lookup yields CDR1 ENHRY and CDR2 SYGVKD. The CDR3 region has the DNA TGTGCCATCAGTCCGAACACAGATACGCAGTATTTT. Residues: CAISPNTDTQYF.

This chain links TRBV5-1 with TRBJ2-1, with D perhaps TRBD1 or TRBD2 (5 bases each). CDR3 length: 15 amino acids. Trimming shortened V by 4 bases and J by 0 bases, and 11 bases separated the two germline ends. CDR1 and CDR2 from the germline V gene are SGHRS and YFSETQ. The CDR3 DNA reads as TGCGCCAGCAGCCGGGGACGGATCTCCTACAATGAGCAGTTCTTC. This translates into CASSRGRISYNEQFF.

The rearrangement uses TRBV27 and TRBJ1-2; a possible D gene is TRBD1 (6 bases). Germline CDR1 reads MNHEY; CDR2 reads SMNVEV (reference sequence). Trimming took 0 bases from V and 8 from J, leaving 13 bases between them. The CDR3 covers 14 residues. The CDR3 nucleotides are TGTGCCAGCAGTTTATCGGCAGGGGTAGGAGGCTACACCTTC. Protein sequence: CASSLSAGVGGYTF.

The chain carries TRBV5-1 and TRBJ1-1; D is possibly TRBD1 (5 bases). Deletions cut 4 bases from V and 1 base from J, with 11 bases between. CDR1 and CDR2 (germline): SGHRS, YFSETQ. The CDR3 length is 14 residues. The CDR3 is CASSGDFGNTEAFF. The CDR3 nucleotides are TGCGCCAGCAGCGGGGACTTCGGGAACACTGAAGCTTTCTTT.

This clone has just one count. The J gene is TRBJ1-2, the V gene TRBV7-9; D remains unclear. V was trimmed by 1 base and J by 2 bases, leaving 11 bases between them. The germline CDR1 and CDR2 sequences are SEHNR and FQNEAQ (reference sequence). This CDR3 is 15 amino acids long. The CDR3 DNA reads as TGTGCCAGCAGCTTAGGGACGGCCAAAAACTATGGCTACACCTTC. This sequence encodes CASSLGTAKNYGYTF.

The genes are TRBV19 and TRBJ1-4; D is undetermined. Trimming shortened V by 4 bases and J by 4 bases, and 10 bases separated the two germline ends. The CDR3 has 14 residues. Germline V gene lookup returns CDR1 LNHDA and CDR2 SQIVND (reference sequence). CDR3 DNA sequence: TGTGCCAGTAGTACCCGAGTTGGTAATGAAAAACTGTTTTTT. Translation: CASSTRVGNEKLFF.

The rearrangement uses TRBV19 and TRBJ1-1, with D possibly matching TRBD1 (6 bases). From germline, CDR1 is LNHDA and CDR2 SQIVND (reference sequence). The CDR3 loop spans 16 amino acids. The V end lost 6 bases, the J end lost 3 bases, and 20 bases lay between the germline ends. CDR3 nucleotides: TGTGCCAGTAGCTGGATGGAGGGGGGGCGCGACACTGAAGCTTTCTTT. Its protein is CASSWMEGGRDTEAFF.

The V and J genes are TRBV4-2 and TRBJ1-5; a weak D match, TRBD1 (6 bases). Germline lookup yields CDR1 LGHNA and CDR2 YNFKEQ. Trimming removed 4 bases at V and 5 bases at J, with 15 bases between. The CDR3 runs to 15 residues. The CDR3 here is CASSPRAGDYQPQHF. DNA for the CDR3: TGTGCCAGCAGCCCCCGGGCAGGGGACTATCAGCCCCAGCATTTT.

This chain connects TRBV9 to TRBJ2-3; D might be TRBD1 or TRBD2, each matching 5 bases. Trimming removed 6 bases at V and 4 bases at J, with 15 bases between. This CDR3 is built from 14 residues. From germline, CDR1 is SGDLS and CDR2 YYNGEE. Written as DNA, the CDR3 is TGTGCCAGCACGGAGATGGGGGAGCCAGATACGCAGTATTTT. This translates into CASTEMGEPDTQYF.

A few counts support this clone. The chain couples TRBV24-1 to TRBJ1-2, with D tentatively TRBD1 (6 bases). Germline CDR1 KGHDR, CDR2 SFDVKD. V was pared by 5 bases and J by 4 bases, with 13 bases between. The CDR3 consists of 14 residues. This chain's CDR3 is CATSVRDMSYGYTF. The CDR3 coding sequence is TGTGCCACCAGTGTTAGGGACATGTCCTATGGCTACACCTTC.

This chain links TRBV10-1 with TRBJ2-3; tentative D call: TRBD2 (5 bases). The germline V gene encodes CDR1 WNHNN and CDR2 SYGVQD (reference sequence). Between the trimmed V and J ends, which lost 2 bases and 3 bases, there was a span of 9 bases. There are 14 residues in the CDR3. DNA for the CDR3: TGCGCCAGCAGTGAGGTTGGGGAGACAGATACGCAGTATTTT. Translating it yields CASSEVGETDTQYF.

The rearrangement joins TRBV7-8 to TRBJ2-7; D might be TRBD1 (5 bases). The V gene's germline CDR1 is SGHVS and CDR2 FQNEAQ. CDR3 length equals 13 residues. V was trimmed by 0 bases and J by 6 bases, leaving 9 bases between them. Here the CDR3 reads CASSLARDSEQYF. DNA for the CDR3: TGTGCCAGCAGCTTAGCGCGAGACAGCGAGCAGTACTTC. The full variable domain, in which reference TRBV7-8 and TRBJ2-7 provide the parts outside the CDR3, is GAGVSQSPRYKVAKRGQDVALRCDPISGHVSLFWYQQALGQGPEFLTYFQNEAQLDKSGLPSDRFFAERPEGSVSTLKIQRTQQEDSAVYLCASSLARDSEQYFGPGTRLTVT.

The chain joins TRBV6-6 to TRBJ2-5; 12 bases are shared with TRBD2. The CDR3 is made up of 15 amino acids. V lost 6 bases to trimming and J lost 5 bases; unmatched junction nucleotides: 7. The germline V gene encodes CDR1 MNHNY and CDR2 SVGAGI (reference sequence). The DNA for the CDR3 is TGTGCCAGCAGAGCTAGCGGGGGGGCCGTCGAGACCCAGTACTTC. It yields the protein CASRASGGAVETQYF.

This sequence joins TRBV4-3 and TRBJ1-6; weak D call: TRBD1 (5 bases). V dropped 4 bases and J dropped 0 bases, with 16 bases sitting between them. This CDR3 has 18 residues. Germline values: CDR1 LGHNA, CDR2 YSLEER. CDR3 loop: CASSPGTASGSYNSPLHF. Written as DNA, the CDR3 is TGCGCCAGCAGCCCTGGGACCGCGTCTGGCTCCTATAATTCACCCCTCCACTTT.

The rearrangement joins TRBV4-2 to TRBJ1-5; D gene uncertain. CDR3 size: 15 residues. The germline V gene encodes CDR1 LGHNA and CDR2 YNFKEQ. Trimming pared 0 bases from V and 1 base from J, leaving 7 bases between. CDR3 region: CASSQDWVSNQPQHF. CDR3 DNA sequence: TGTGCCAGCAGCCAAGATTGGGTGAGCAATCAGCCCCAGCATTTT.

In its sample, this clone ranks as medium-sized. The DNA of the CDR3 is TGCAGCGGGGGGCAGGGGAACACTGAAGCTTTCTTT. This gives the protein CSGGQGNTEAFF. The chain couples TRBV29-1 to TRBJ1-1; D is perhaps TRBD1 (6 bases). Germline assignment: CDR1 SQVTM and CDR2 ANQGSEA. This CDR3 region has 12 residues. Deletions cut 7 bases from V and 1 base from J, with 10 bases between.